This T cell receptor beta chain was sequenced during a study of shared T cell receptors in the human thymus. Clones were sequenced by immunoSEQ multiplex PCR, and TCRdb holds only the in-frame ones, with some missing. The profile shows some 720,000 clones, approximately 87% of them singletons. V was shortened by 0 bases and J by 5 bases, with 11 bases between the two germline ends. This CDR3 has 15 amino acids. Germline V CDR1 and CDR2: WSHSY, SAAADI. The same sample was also used in a study of human thymus T cells. That publication notes: Both thymic and peripheral blood repertoires showed apparently biased V and J usage. Related research found strongly overlapping thymic repertoires in unrelated individuals.

The chain employs TRBV10-2 and TRBJ2-1, with D possibly being TRBD1 (6 bases). The receptor was derived from a boy under two years old with a congenital heart defect. The sample comprised thymocytes. The CDR3 nucleotides read TGCGCCAGCAGTGAGTCGAACAGGGTCGACAATGAGCAGTTCTTC. It yields the protein CASSESNRVDNEQFF.